The clone carrying this TCR beta chain was recorded many times. Its antigen is unknown. The sample is drawn from a study of T cells in Graves' hyperthyroidism and ophthalmopathy. There were TCR beta CDR3 regions amplified from RNA transcripts. During a first-round RT-PCR of the TCR CDR3, the HTBI primer set was used. A single record per CDR3 protein comes from TCRdb applying MiXCR to the multiplex PCR reads. Among about 180,000 distinct CDR3 sequences listed, about 9.4% were seen once. Points from the study as a whole: The blood repertoire included most of the expanded thyroid clonotypes above 0.001.

The CDR3 covers 13 residues. V was clipped by 2 bases and J by 1 base, with 5 bases between them. Germline CDR1 KGHSH, CDR2 LQKENI. Hyperthyroidism had been newly diagnosed in patients aged 18 to 65, and its duration was under 2 months. Blood was drawn at first hyperthyroidism diagnosis, before any ophthalmopathy symptoms. The specimen was blood. This receptor was obtained from a woman younger than 30 with Graves' hyperthyroidism that later progressed to Graves' ophthalmopathy. The chain combines TRBV18 with TRBJ2-5; unclear D gene. The CDR3 protein is CASSPGSQETQYF. CDR3 coding DNA: TGTGCCAGCTCACCAGGCAGCCAAGAGACCCAGTACTTC.